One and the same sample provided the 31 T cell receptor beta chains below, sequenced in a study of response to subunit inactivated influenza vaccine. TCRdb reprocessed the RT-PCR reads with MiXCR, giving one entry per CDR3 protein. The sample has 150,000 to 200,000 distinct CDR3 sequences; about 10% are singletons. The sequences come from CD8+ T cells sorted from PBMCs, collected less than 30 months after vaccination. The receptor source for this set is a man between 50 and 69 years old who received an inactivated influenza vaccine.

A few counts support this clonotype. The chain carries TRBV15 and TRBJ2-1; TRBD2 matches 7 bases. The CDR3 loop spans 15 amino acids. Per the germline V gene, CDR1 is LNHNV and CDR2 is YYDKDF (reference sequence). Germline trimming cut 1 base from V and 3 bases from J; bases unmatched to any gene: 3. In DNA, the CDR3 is TGTGCCACCAGCAGAGGGAGCGGGGTCTACAATGAGCAGTTCTTC. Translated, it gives CATSRGSGVYNEQFF.

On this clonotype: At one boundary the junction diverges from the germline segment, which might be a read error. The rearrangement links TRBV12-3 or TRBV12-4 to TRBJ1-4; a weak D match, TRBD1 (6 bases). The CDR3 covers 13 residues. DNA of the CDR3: TGTGCCAGCCGCACAGGGTTTAATGAGAAACTGTTTTTT. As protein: CASRTGFNEKLFF.

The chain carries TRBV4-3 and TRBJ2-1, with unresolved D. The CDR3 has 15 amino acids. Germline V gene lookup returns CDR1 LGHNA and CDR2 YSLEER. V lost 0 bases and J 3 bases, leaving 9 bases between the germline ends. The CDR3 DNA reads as TGCGCCAGCAGCCAAGATCTTGCAGTCTACAATGAGCAGTTCTTC. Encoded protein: CASSQDLAVYNEQFF.

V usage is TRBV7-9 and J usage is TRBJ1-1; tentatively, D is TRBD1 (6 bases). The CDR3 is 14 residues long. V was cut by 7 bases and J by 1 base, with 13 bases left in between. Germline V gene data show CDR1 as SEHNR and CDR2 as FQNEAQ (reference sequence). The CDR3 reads CASISRGANTEAFF. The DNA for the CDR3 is TGTGCCAGCATTTCGAGGGGGGCGAACACTGAAGCTTTCTTT.

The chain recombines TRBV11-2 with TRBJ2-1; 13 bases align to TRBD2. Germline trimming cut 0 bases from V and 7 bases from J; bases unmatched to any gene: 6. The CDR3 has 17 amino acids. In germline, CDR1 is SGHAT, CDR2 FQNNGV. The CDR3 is CASSLEVWTSGGNEQFF. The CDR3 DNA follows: TGTGCCAGCAGCTTAGAAGTGTGGACTAGCGGGGGAAATGAGCAGTTCTTC.

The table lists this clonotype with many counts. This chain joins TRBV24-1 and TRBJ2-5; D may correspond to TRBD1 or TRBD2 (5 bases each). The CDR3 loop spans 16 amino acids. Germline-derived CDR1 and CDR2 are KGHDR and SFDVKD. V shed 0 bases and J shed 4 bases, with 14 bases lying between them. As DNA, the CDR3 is TGTGCCACCAGTGATTTGCAAGGGACCCTGGGAGAGACCCAGTACTTC. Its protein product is CATSDLQGTLGETQYF.

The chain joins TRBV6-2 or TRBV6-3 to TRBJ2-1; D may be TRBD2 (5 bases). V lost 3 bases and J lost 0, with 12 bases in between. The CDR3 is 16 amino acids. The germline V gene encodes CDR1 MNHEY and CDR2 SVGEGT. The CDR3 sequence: CASSYSLALSYNEQFF. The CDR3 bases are TGTGCCAGCAGTTATTCCCTAGCCCTCTCCTACAATGAGCAGTTCTTC.

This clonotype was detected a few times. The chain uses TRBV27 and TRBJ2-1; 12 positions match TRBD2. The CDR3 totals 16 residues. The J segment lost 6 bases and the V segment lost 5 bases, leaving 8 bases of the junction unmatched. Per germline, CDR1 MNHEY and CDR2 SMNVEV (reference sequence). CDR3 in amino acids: CASSPYGTSGPNEQFF. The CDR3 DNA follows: TGTGCCAGCAGTCCTTACGGGACTAGCGGGCCCAATGAGCAGTTCTTC.

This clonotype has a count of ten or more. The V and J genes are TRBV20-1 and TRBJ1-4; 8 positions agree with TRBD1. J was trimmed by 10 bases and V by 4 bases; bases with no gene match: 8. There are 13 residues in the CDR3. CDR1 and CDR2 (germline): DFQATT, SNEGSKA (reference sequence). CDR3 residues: CSATDRVVGKLFF. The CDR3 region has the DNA TGCAGTGCTACGGACAGGGTGGTCGGAAAACTGTTTTTT.

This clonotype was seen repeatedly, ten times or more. The CDR3 nucleotides are TGTGCCAGCAGCGTAGAGTTTAGCGGGAAGAATGAGCAGTTCTTC. This encodes CASSVEFSGKNEQFF. The V gene is TRBV9, the J gene TRBJ2-1; 8 bases line up with TRBD2. The ends lost 0 bases at V and 7 bases at J; junction bases unmatched: 6. The CDR3 sequence is 15 residues long. CDR1 and CDR2 from the germline V gene are SGDLS and YYNGEE.

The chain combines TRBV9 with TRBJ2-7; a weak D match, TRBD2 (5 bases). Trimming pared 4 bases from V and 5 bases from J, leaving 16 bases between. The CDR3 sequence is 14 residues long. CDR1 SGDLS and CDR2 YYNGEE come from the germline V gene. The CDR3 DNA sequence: TGTGCCAGCAGCTTCCAGGCCGACGGGGACGAGCAGTACTTC. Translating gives CASSFQADGDEQYF.

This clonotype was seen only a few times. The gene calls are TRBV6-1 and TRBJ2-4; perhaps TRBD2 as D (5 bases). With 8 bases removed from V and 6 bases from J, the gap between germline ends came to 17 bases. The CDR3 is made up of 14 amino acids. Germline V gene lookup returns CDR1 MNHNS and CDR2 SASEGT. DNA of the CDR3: TGTGCCAGCTCCCCCCGGCTGGCGGGAAACATTCAGTACTTC. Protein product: CASSPRLAGNIQYF.

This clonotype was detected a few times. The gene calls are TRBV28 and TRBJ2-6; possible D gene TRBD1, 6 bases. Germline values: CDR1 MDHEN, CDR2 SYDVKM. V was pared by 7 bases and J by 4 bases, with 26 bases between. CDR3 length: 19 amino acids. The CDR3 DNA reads TGTGCCAGCACCCCCCCTGGTCCCAGGTCGACAGGAGGGGCCAACGTCCTGACTTTC. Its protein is CASTPPGPRSTGGANVLTF. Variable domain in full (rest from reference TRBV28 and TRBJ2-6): DVKVTQSSRYLVKRTGEKVFLECVQDMDHENMFWYRQDPGLGLRLIYFSYDVKMKEKGDIPEGYSVSREKKERFSLILESASTNQTSMYLCASTPPGPRSTGGANVLTFGAGSRLTVL.

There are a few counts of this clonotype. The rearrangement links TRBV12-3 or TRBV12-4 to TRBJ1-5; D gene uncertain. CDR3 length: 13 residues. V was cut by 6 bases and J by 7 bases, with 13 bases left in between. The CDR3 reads CASSPGTLQPQHF. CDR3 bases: TGTGCCAGCAGCCCCGGCACATTACAGCCCCAGCATTTT.

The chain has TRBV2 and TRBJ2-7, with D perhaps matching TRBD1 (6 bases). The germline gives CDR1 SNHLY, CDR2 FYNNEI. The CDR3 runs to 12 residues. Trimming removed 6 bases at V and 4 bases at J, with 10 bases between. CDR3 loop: CASSQGGYEQYF. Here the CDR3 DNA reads TGTGCCAGCAGCCAAGGGGGTTACGAGCAGTACTTC. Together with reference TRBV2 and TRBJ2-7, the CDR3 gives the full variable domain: EPEVTQTPSHQVTQMGQEVILRCVPISNHLYFYWYRQILGQKVEFLVSFYNNEISEKSEIFDDQFSVERPDGSNFTLKIRSTKLEDSAMYFCASSQGGYEQYFGPGTRLTVT.

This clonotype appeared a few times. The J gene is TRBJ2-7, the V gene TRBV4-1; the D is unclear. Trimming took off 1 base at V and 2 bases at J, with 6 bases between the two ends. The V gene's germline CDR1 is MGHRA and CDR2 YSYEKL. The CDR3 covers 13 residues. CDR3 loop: CASSQGQTYEQYF. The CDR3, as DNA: TGCGCCAGCAGCCAAGGGCAGACCTACGAGCAGTACTTC.

CDR3 coding DNA: TGCGCCAGCAGCTCTGATTATAGGGGGACCCAGTACTTC. Residues: CASSSDYRGTQYF. The chain uses TRBV5-1 and TRBJ2-5; TRBD1 is a possible D gene (5 bases). This CDR3 contains 13 residues. Germline CDR1 and CDR2: SGHRS and YFSETQ. The V gene lost 3 bases and the J gene lost 7 bases, with 13 bases spanning the gap.

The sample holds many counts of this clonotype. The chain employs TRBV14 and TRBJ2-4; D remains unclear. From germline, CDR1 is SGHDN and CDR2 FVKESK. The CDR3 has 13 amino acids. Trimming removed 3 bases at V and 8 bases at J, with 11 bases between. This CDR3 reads CASSQIPWDIQYF. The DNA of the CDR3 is TGTGCCAGCAGCCAGATCCCCTGGGACATTCAGTACTTC. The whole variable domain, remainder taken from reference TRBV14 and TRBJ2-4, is EAGVTQFPSHSVIEKGQTVTLRCDPISGHDNLYWYRRVMGKEIKFLLHFVKESKQDESGMPNNRFLAERTGGTYSTLKVQPAELEDSGVYFCASSQIPWDIQYFGAGTRLSVL.

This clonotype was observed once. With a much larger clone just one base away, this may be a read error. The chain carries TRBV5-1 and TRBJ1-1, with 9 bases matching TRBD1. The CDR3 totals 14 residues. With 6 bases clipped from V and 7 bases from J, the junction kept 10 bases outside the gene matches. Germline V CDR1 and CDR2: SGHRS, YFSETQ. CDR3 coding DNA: TGCGCCAGCAACGAGGGACAGGGTAAGGATGAAGCTTTCTTT. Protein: CASNEGQGKDEAFF.

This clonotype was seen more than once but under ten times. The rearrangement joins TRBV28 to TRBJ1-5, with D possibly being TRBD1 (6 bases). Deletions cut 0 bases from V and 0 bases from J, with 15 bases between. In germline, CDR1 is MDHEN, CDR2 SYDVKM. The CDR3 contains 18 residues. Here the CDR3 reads CASSLCPDRLYSNQPQHF. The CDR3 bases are TGTGCCAGCAGTTTATGCCCGGACAGACTGTATAGCAATCAGCCCCAGCATTTT.

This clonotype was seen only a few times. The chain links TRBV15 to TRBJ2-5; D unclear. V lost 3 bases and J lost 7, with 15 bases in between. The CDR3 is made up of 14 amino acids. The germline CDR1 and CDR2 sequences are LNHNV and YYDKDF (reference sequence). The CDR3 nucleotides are TGTGCCACCAGCAGGCCGGCCTTAGCTGGGACCCAGTACTTC. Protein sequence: CATSRPALAGTQYF.

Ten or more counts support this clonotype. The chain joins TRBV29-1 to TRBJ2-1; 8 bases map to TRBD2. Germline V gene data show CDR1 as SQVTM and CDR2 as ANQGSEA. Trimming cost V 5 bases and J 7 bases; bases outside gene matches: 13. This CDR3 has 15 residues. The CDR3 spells CSVSGSGRVINEQFF. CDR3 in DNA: TGCAGCGTTAGTGGGTCCGGGAGGGTGATTAATGAGCAGTTCTTC.

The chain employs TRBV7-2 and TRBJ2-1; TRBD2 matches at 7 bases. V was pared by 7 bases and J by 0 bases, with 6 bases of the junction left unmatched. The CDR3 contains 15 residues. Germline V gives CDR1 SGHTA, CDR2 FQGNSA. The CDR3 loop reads CASTPSGPSYNEQFF. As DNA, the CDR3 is TGTGCCAGCACCCCTAGCGGACCCTCCTACAATGAGCAGTTCTTC.

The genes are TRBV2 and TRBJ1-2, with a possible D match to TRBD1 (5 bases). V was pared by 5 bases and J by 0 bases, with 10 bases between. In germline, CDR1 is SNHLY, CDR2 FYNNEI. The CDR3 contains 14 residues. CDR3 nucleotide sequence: TGTGCCAGCAGTAAGGGGCCTTCTAACTATGGCTACACCTTC. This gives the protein CASSKGPSNYGYTF.

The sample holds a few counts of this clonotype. For the CDR3, the DNA is TGTGCCAGCAGCCAGCGGGGAACAGATACGCAGTATTTT. Translated: CASSQRGTDTQYF. J is TRBJ2-3 and V is TRBV4-2, with D possibly being TRBD2 (6 bases). V was cut by 3 bases and J by 3 bases, with 7 bases left in between. Germline V lookup: CDR1 LGHNA, CDR2 YNFKEQ. This CDR3 region has 13 residues.

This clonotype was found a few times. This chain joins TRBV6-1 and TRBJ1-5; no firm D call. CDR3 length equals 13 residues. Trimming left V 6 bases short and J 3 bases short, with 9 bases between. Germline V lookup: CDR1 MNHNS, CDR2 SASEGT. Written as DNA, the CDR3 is TGTGCCAGCAGAGAAAGAAACAATCAGCCCCAGCATTTT. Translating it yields CASRERNNQPQHF.

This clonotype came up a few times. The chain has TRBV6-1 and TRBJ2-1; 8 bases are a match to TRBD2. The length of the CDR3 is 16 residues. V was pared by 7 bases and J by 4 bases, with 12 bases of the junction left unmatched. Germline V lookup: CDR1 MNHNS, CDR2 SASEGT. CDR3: CASTPVPGGPYNEQFF. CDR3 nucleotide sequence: TGTGCCAGCACCCCCGTACCGGGGGGGCCGTACAATGAGCAGTTCTTC.

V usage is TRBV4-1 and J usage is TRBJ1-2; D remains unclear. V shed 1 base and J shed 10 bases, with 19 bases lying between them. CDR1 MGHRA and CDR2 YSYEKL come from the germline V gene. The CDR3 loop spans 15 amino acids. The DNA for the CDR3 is TGCGCCAGCAGCCAAGTATTTAGGATGGGAAGATTCTACACCTTC. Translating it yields CASSQVFRMGRFYTF.

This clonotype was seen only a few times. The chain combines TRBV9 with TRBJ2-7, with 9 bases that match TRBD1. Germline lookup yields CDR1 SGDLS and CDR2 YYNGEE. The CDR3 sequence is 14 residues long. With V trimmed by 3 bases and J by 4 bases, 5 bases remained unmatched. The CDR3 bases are TGTGCCAGCAGCGCAACCGGGACAGGGTACGAGCAGTACTTC. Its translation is CASSATGTGYEQYF.

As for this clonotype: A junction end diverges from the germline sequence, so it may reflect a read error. Here the CDR3 DNA reads TGTGCCTGCAGCTCCGGGACAGGGTACAATCAGCCCCAGCATTTT. Translating it yields CACSSGTGYNQPQHF. The chain combines TRBV3-1 with TRBJ1-5; 9 bases fit TRBD1. Germline V lookup: CDR1 LGHDT, CDR2 YNNKEL (reference sequence). This CDR3 spans 15 amino acids.

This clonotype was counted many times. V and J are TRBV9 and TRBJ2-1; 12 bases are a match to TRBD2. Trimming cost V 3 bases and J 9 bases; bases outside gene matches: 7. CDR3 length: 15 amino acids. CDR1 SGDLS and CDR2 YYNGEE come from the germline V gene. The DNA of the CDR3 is TGTGCCAGCAGCGGCCGGACTAGCGGGACCGGTGAGCAGTTCTTC. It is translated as CASSGRTSGTGEQFF.